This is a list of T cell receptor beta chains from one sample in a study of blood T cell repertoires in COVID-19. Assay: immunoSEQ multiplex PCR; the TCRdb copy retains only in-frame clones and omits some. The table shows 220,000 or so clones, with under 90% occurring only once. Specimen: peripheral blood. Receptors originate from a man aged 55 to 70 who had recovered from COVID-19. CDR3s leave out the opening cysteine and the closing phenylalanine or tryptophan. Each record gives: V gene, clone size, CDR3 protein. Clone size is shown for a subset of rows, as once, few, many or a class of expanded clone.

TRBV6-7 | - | ASSHSGLEEGKNTEAF
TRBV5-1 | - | ASSRDRSNEKLF
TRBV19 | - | ASSIRDRGTDTQY
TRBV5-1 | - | ASRTGTGSSYNEQF
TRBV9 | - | ASSAQGGNEKLF
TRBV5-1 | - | ASSTTVSYEQY
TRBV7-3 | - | ASSLGTGMYNEQF
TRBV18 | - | ASSPVGVPVQKLF
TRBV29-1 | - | SVASWSPTDTQY
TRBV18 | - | ASSPPTANYGYT
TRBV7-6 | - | ASSRGLAGPPSETQY
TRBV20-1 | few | SASQGLAENEQF
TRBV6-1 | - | ASSEIGQGGSGANVLT
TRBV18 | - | ASSPGVALTGNEQF
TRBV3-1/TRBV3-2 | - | ASSQKPRLGAGCTSDTQY
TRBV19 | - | ASSVTRGVRLTEAF
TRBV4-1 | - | ASSQGQFGSYEQY
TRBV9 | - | ASSPRQGEGSYEQY
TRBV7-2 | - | ASRGGGGYGYT
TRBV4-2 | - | ASSQDGLAGGEQY
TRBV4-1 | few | ASSLQGIGEKLF
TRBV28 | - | ASSLTPGRGASYNEQF
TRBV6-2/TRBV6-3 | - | ASSPRDTRGWSYGYT